This is a list of T cell receptor beta chains from one sample in a study of regulatory T cells in long-lasting Graves disease. One entry per CDR3 protein results from TCRdb running MiXCR on the multiplex PCR reads. This table holds fewer than 350,000 distinct CDR3 sequences, 15% to 20% found once. Sequences were derived from peripheral blood mononuclear cells (PBMCs), sampled at new diagnosis, from a patient treated with antithyroid drugs. These receptors were collected from a female donor with Graves disease. CDR3s include the opening cysteine and the closing phenylalanine or tryptophan. A D gene is named only where the DNA matches it firmly. Size is stated for part of the rows, as once, few or many counts, or as a class when the clone is expanded.

clone_size | d_call | j_call | v_call | cdr3_nt | cdr3_aa
many | . | TRBJ2-7 | TRBV7-6 | TGTGCCAGCAGCCCGGAGTCTATAGGTCCGGACGAGCAGTACTTC | CASSPESIGPDEQYF
few | . | TRBJ2-1 | TRBV6-4 | TGTGCCAGCAGTTACTCGGAGAGCGGGCTTACCTACAATGAGCAGTTCTTC | CASSYSESGLTYNEQFF
few | . | TRBJ1-4 | TRBV20-1 | TGCAGTGCACCTATTCGGGCAGGGTGGGAGTCTGAAAAACTGTTTTTT | CSAPIRAGWESEKLFF
many | . | TRBJ2-7 | TRBV28 | TGTGCCAGCAGTTTGGAGGGTCAGCCCACCACCTACGAGCAGTACTTC | CASSLEGQPTTYEQYF
many | . | TRBJ2-1 | TRBV11-2 | TGTGCCAGCAGCCCCCGAAGGTGGCATGGGCAGTTCTTC | CASSPRRWHGQFF
many | TRBD1 | TRBJ1-2 | TRBV5-1 | TGTGCCAGCAGCGGGACAGAACCTTACTATGGCTACACCTTC | CASSGTEPYYGYTF
. | TRBD2 | TRBJ2-3 | TRBV19 | TGTGCCAGTGGACTAGCGGGGGCCGGAGCGGATACGCAGTATTTT | CASGLAGAGADTQYF
. | . | TRBJ2-2 | TRBV30 | TGTGCCTGGACTGAGAACACCGGGGAGCTGTTTTTT | CAWTENTGELFF
few | TRBD1 | TRBJ1-2 | TRBV10-3 | TGTGCCATCAGTGAGCCCACAATGACAGGGGCAGGGGCGGCCGTTGGCTACACCTTC | CAISEPTMTGAGAAVGYTF
. | . | TRBJ2-2 | TRBV2 | TGTGCCAGCACAGGGGAATTGGCGAACACCGGGGAGCTGTTTTTT | CASTGELANTGELFF